This TCR beta chain was recovered during a study of beta chain features in type 1 diabetes. Study information: All samples combined gave fewer than 110 million sorted cells for examination. Whole-study results and caveats: Insertions were fewer and deletions more numerous at VDJ junctions in type 1 diabetes patients. TCRB CDR3 length was moderately but significantly reduced in all four CD4+ subsets of Type 1 diabetes patients.

In regard to this clone: What it binds is not known.

Isolated RNA was reverse transcribed in full, so expressed TCRB transcripts were sequenced. Clones were read by immunoSEQ multiplex PCR, and TCRdb kept only the in-frame ones, dropping some. This sample carries around 320,000 clones, 14% of them seen once, and the ten largest clones take roughly 6.7%. Germline V gives CDR1 MDHEN, CDR2 SYDVKM. Trimming took 5 bases from V and 2 from J; bases not matched to a gene: 7. The CDR3 consists of 17 residues. The chain employs TRBV28 and TRBJ2-3, with TRBD2 identical over 13 bases. The sample consisted of central memory CD4+ T cells from blood. This receptor was obtained from a man aged 25 to 40 in good health. This CDR3 is CASSLRGLAGLTDTQYF. CDR3 sequence (DNA): TGTGCCAGCAGTCTCCGGGGACTAGCGGGACTCACAGATACGCAGTATTTT.